These 20 T cell receptor beta chains were all obtained from the same sample, sequenced in a study of radiotherapy plus CTLA-4 blockade in lung cancer. The data were produced by immunoSEQ multiplex PCR, yet TCRdb's version contains in-frame clones alone and is incomplete. The sample carries roughly 30,000 clones, 70% to 80% recorded once. Material: peripheral blood, obtained from a patient treated with radiotherapy plus ipilimumab. These receptors all stem from a human donor with non-small cell lung cancer who had stable disease on radiotherapy plus ipilimumab.

The chain has TRBV28 and TRBJ2-7; 7 positions match TRBD1. V shed 5 bases and J 4 bases; nucleotides not matched to a gene: 2. This CDR3 has 12 amino acids. CDR1 MDHEN and CDR2 SYDVKM come from the germline V gene. CDR3 DNA: TGTGCCAGCAGTCAACAGGGGTACGAGCAGTACGTC. It translates to CASSQQGYEQYV.

The chain combines TRBV19 with TRBJ2-3, with D possibly called TRBD1 or TRBD2 (6 bases each). Germline lookup yields CDR1 LNHDA and CDR2 SQIVND (reference sequence). CDR3 length: 16 amino acids. V was shortened by 3 bases and J by 0 bases, with 13 bases between the two germline ends. CDR3 loop: CASSMRGGFSTDTQYF. The CDR3 region has the DNA TGTGCCAGTAGTATGCGAGGGGGGTTTAGCACAGATACGCAGTATTTT.

V is TRBV7-6 and J is TRBJ1-1; D not certain. This CDR3 is 12 amino acids long. Germline V gene sequence: CDR1 SGHVS, CDR2 FNYEAQ. Trimming cost V 5 bases and J 6 bases, with 10 bases left between them. The CDR3 region has the DNA TGTGCCAGCAGCGAAGGGATTCCTGAAGCTTTCTTT. This translates into CASSEGIPEAFF.

This chain links TRBV28 with TRBJ1-2; D might be TRBD1 (5 bases). Trimming shortened V by 7 bases and J by 6 bases, and 21 bases separated the two germline ends. From germline, CDR1 is MDHEN and CDR2 SYDVKM. The CDR3 consists of 15 residues. In DNA form, the CDR3 reads TGTGCCAGCAATCTCGGACAAGGAAGGTTCCATGGCTACACCTTC. Translating gives CASNLGQGRFHGYTF.

The chain combines TRBV6-1 with TRBJ1-5; D is ambiguous. The germline V and J ends were trimmed by 1 base and 7 bases, with 8 bases remaining between them. Germline assignment: CDR1 MNHNS and CDR2 SASEGT. The CDR3 sequence is 13 residues long. Written as DNA, the CDR3 is TGTGCCAGCAGTGAAGGGGATGAGCAGCCCCAGCATTTT. This sequence encodes CASSEGDEQPQHF.

This chain links TRBV7-8 with TRBJ2-1; weak D call: TRBD2 (7 bases). The CDR3 is 15 amino acids. Trimming shortened V by 1 base and J by 2 bases, and 9 bases separated the two germline ends. Germline lookup yields CDR1 SGHVS and CDR2 FQNEAQ. Here the CDR3 reads CASSLGEGAYNEQFF. The CDR3 bases are TGTGCCAGCAGCTTAGGGGAGGGGGCCTACAATGAGCAGTTCTTC.

This chain uses TRBV14 with TRBJ1-2; no clear D gene. The V and J ends lost 1 base and 4 bases respectively, with 10 bases between them. CDR1 is SGHDN, CDR2 FVKESK, per germline. The CDR3 runs 14 residues. Here the CDR3 DNA reads TGTGCCAGCAGCCAAGGGAACACCGCCTATGGCTACACCTTC. It encodes CASSQGNTAYGYTF.

The chain has TRBV5-1 and TRBJ1-3; 7 nucleotides line up with TRBD1. Germline values: CDR1 SGHRS, CDR2 YFSETQ. The CDR3 length is 17 residues. V was pared by 4 bases and J by 0 bases, with 10 bases of the junction left unmatched. The CDR3 spells CASSLSTGKSSGNTIYF. Written as DNA, the CDR3 is TGCGCCAGCAGCCTATCGACAGGGAAGAGCTCTGGAAACACCATATATTTT. Together with reference TRBV5-1 and TRBJ1-3, the CDR3 gives the full variable domain: KAGVTQTPRYLIKTRGQQVTLSCSPISGHRSVSWYQQTPGQGLQFLFEYFSETQRNKGNFPGRFSGRQFSNSRSEMNVSTLELGDSALYLCASSLSTGKSSGNTIYFGEGSWLTVV.

The genes are TRBV6-5 and TRBJ2-5; D might be TRBD1 (7 bases). The ends were cut back, 2 bases at V and 2 bases at J, with 12 bases in the middle. Per germline, CDR1 MNHEY and CDR2 SVGAGI. This CDR3 comprises 15 residues. CDR3: CASSYAGQQQETQYF. The CDR3 nucleotides are TGTGCCAGCAGTTACGCGGGACAGCAGCAAGAGACCCAGTACTTC.

The chain has TRBV29-1 and TRBJ1-1, with D maybe TRBD1 (6 bases). Germline values: CDR1 SQVTM, CDR2 ANQGSEA. The CDR3 is 13 amino acids. V shed 0 bases and J shed 7 bases, with 12 bases lying between them. In nucleotides, the CDR3 is TGCAGCGTTGAAGATCCCGGACAGTTTGAAGCTTTCTTT. Its protein is CSVEDPGQFEAFF.

Of note for this clone: This specimen includes other DNA sequences encoding the same CDR3. The V and J genes are TRBV7-8 and TRBJ1-2; 8 bases fit TRBD1. Germline CDR1 and CDR2: SGHVS and FQNEAQ. The V gene end was trimmed by 1 base and the J gene end by 8 bases; junction bases not matched to a gene: 9. This CDR3 region has 15 residues. Here the CDR3 reads CASSLVPQGAGGYTF. The CDR3 nucleotides are TGTGCCAGCAGCTTAGTCCCCCAGGGGGCGGGGGGCTACACCTTC.

The chain is built from TRBV28 and TRBJ2-7; 11 positions agree with TRBD1. V gave up 6 bases and J gave up 2 bases; unmatched junction bases: 9. Germline lookup yields CDR1 MDHEN and CDR2 SYDVKM. This CDR3 has 16 amino acids. In nucleotides, the CDR3 is TGTGCCAGCAGCCCGTCAGGGACAGGGGGACCCTACGAGCAGTACGTC. Protein: CASSPSGTGGPYEQYV.

The chain has TRBV7-9 and TRBJ2-5, with 13 bases aligning to TRBD2. Germline-derived CDR1 and CDR2 are SEHNR and FQNEAQ (reference sequence). V was pared by 5 bases and J by 5 bases, with 8 bases of the junction left unmatched. CDR3 size: 16 residues. CDR3 bases: TGTGCCAGCAGCCAAACTAGCGGGGGGGCCGACGAGACCCAGTACTTC. This sequence encodes CASSQTSGGADETQYF.

This clone was seen only a few times. The genes are TRBV7-8 and TRBJ2-1; no reliable D call. This CDR3 has 13 amino acids. Per the germline V gene, CDR1 is SGHVS and CDR2 is FQNEAQ. Trimming took off 5 bases at V and 4 bases at J, with 9 bases between the two ends. CDR3 bases: TGTGCCAGCAGCCTCGGGCTTTACAATGAGCAGTTCTTC. This encodes CASSLGLYNEQFF.

V usage is TRBV6-6 and J usage is TRBJ2-1; D possibly corresponds to TRBD1 (5 bases). V was clipped by 6 bases and J by 5 bases, with 14 bases between them. CDR1 and CDR2 (germline): MNHNY, SVGAGI (reference sequence). This CDR3 is 14 amino acids long. The CDR3 reads CASSPHTGDNEQFF. DNA for the CDR3: TGTGCCAGCAGCCCGCATACAGGTGACAATGAGCAGTTCTTC.

The J gene is TRBJ1-6, the V gene TRBV7-9, with TRBD1 matching 7 bases. CDR1 is SEHNR, CDR2 FQNEAQ, per germline (reference sequence). The V gene end was trimmed by 5 bases and the J gene end by 13 bases; junction bases not matched to a gene: 17. The CDR3 loop spans 16 amino acids. In DNA, the CDR3 is TGTGCCAGCAGCCAGCGACAGGGACCCCAGGAGGGGCCCCTCCACTTT. Protein: CASSQRQGPQEGPLHF. Variable domain in full (rest from reference TRBV7-9 and TRBJ1-6): DTGVSQNPRHKITKRGQNVTFRCDPISEHNRLYWYRQTLGQGPEFLTYFQNEAQLEKSRLLSDRFSAERPKGSFSTLEIQRTEQGDSAMYLCASSQRQGPQEGPLHFGNGTRLTVT.

The gene calls are TRBV10-1 and TRBJ1-1; 8 bases agree with TRBD1. V trimming: 2 bases; J trimming: 2 bases; junction bases outside the gene matches: 1. The CDR3 runs to 14 residues. Germline lookup yields CDR1 WNHNN and CDR2 SYGVQD (reference sequence). The CDR3 loop is CASSEGQGNTEAFF. The CDR3 DNA is TGCGCCAGCAGTGAGGGACAGGGCAACACTGAAGCTTTCTTT.

The chain couples TRBV19 to TRBJ2-3; D might be TRBD1 (6 bases). Germline V gene data show CDR1 as LNHDA and CDR2 as SQIVND (reference sequence). V was trimmed by 7 bases and J by 0 bases, leaving 23 bases between them. The CDR3 extends over 18 amino acids. The CDR3 DNA follows: TGTGCCAGTATAGGGTACAGGGCTCAGCAACTTAGCACAGATACGCAGTATTTT. Protein: CASIGYRAQQLSTDTQYF. The full variable domain, with the rest looked up from reference TRBV19 and TRBJ2-3, is DGGITQSPKYLFRKEGQNVTLSCEQNLNHDAMYWYRQDPGQGLRLIYYSQIVNDFQKGDIAEGYSVSREKKESFPLTVTSAQKNPTAFYLCASIGYRAQQLSTDTQYFGPGTRLTVL.

The CDR3 DNA follows: TGCGCCAGCAGCTTGGTCGGGCGGGGGGAGCAGTACTTC. This encodes CASSLVGRGEQYF. The genes are TRBV5-1 and TRBJ2-7; the match to TRBD2 covers 7 bases. This CDR3 has 13 residues. The germline V gene encodes CDR1 SGHRS and CDR2 YFSETQ. V was clipped by 0 bases and J by 7 bases; unmatched bases: 4.

In this sample, this clone turned up a few times. This rearrangement joins TRBV9 to TRBJ1-3, with TRBD1 as a possible D gene (5 bases). Germline V gives CDR1 SGDLS, CDR2 YYNGEE. The CDR3 is made up of 14 amino acids. V was pared by 7 bases and J by 2 bases, with 13 bases between. This chain's CDR3 is CASSTGVAGNTIYF. DNA of the CDR3: TGTGCCAGCTCAACGGGGGTAGCTGGAAACACCATATATTTT.